What follows are 21 T cell receptor beta chains derived from one specimen sequenced in a study of monozygotic twins with cystic fibrosis. The protocol was immunoSEQ multiplex PCR, while the TCRdb copy is restricted to in-frame clones and leaves out a portion. The sample includes about 9,200 clones, 99% to 99.4% of them seen just once. The sample was blood. The source is a young man with cystic fibrosis.

The chain has TRBV11-1 and TRBJ2-4; D possibly uses TRBD1 or TRBD2 (5 bases each). The germline V and J ends were trimmed by 0 bases and 1 base, with 10 bases remaining between them. The CDR3 is made up of 16 amino acids. The germline V gene encodes CDR1 SGHAT and CDR2 FQDESV (reference sequence). CDR3 sequence reads: CASSLAGAGAKNIQYF. CDR3 DNA sequence: TGTGCCAGCAGCTTAGCCGGGGCAGGGGCCAAAAACATTCAGTACTTC.

The rearrangement joins TRBV19 to TRBJ1-1; 8 bases agree with TRBD1. Germline V lookup: CDR1 LNHDA, CDR2 SQIVND (reference sequence). J gave up 0 bases and V 3 bases, and 9 bases lay outside the gene matches. This CDR3 is built from 17 residues. The CDR3 sequence: CASSIGNRGGMNTEAFF. CDR3 in DNA: TGTGCCAGTAGTATCGGAAACAGGGGGGGAATGAACACTGAAGCTTTCTTT.

This clone was counted once. The chain carries TRBV9 and TRBJ2-3; D gene unclear. The CDR3 extends over 14 amino acids. The V gene lost 0 bases and the J gene lost 2 bases, with 7 bases spanning the gap. CDR1 and CDR2 (germline): SGDLS, YYNGEE. The DNA of the CDR3 is TGTGCCAGCAGCGTAGGGGGTACCACAGATACGCAGTATTTT. Protein: CASSVGGTTDTQYF.

This sequence joins TRBV6-5 and TRBJ1-1; D gene uncertain. This CDR3 has 15 residues. Looked up from germline, CDR1 is MNHEY and CDR2 is SVGAGI. Trimming left V 0 bases short and J 1 base short, with 9 bases between. The CDR3 protein is CASSYSGFGNTEAFF. The CDR3 nucleotides read TGTGCCAGCAGTTACTCAGGGTTCGGGAACACTGAAGCTTTCTTT.

This clone appeared a single time. This chain uses TRBV15 with TRBJ1-3; no reliable D call. The V gene's germline CDR1 is LNHNV and CDR2 YYDKDF (reference sequence). The CDR3 extends over 15 amino acids. Trimming stripped 1 base from V and 0 bases from J, with 7 bases between. CDR3 amino acids: CATSRAHRSGNTIYF. In DNA form, the CDR3 reads TGTGCCACCAGCAGAGCCCATCGCTCTGGAAACACCATATATTTT.

The rearrangement uses TRBV5-6 and TRBJ2-7; D not certain. The CDR3 is 14 amino acids. V was shortened by 0 bases and J by 3 bases, with 10 bases between the two germline ends. CDR1 is SGHDT and CDR2 is YYEEEE in the germline V gene. CDR3 coding DNA: TGTGCCAGCAGCTTGGCCTCGGAAGTCTACGAGCAGTACTTC. This translates into CASSLASEVYEQYF.

The rearrangement joins TRBV9 to TRBJ2-1; D ambiguous. CDR1 is SGDLS, CDR2 YYNGEE, per germline. The CDR3 length is 17 residues. V lost 0 bases and J lost 0, with 13 bases in between. CDR3 protein: CASSVEWRSSSYNEQFF. CDR3 in DNA: TGTGCCAGCAGCGTAGAGTGGCGGAGCAGCTCCTACAATGAGCAGTTCTTC. Full variable domain (outside the CDR3, taken from reference TRBV9 and TRBJ2-1): DSGVTQTPKHLITATGQRVTLRCSPRSGDLSVYWYQQSLDQGLQFLIQYYNGEERAKGNILERFSAQQFPDLHSELNLSSLELGDSALYFCASSVEWRSSSYNEQFFGPGTRLTVL.

This clone was recorded once. The rearrangement joins TRBV5-5 to TRBJ2-7; TRBD2 matches 9 bases. Germline lookup yields CDR1 SGHKS and CDR2 YYEKEE (reference sequence). The CDR3 has 16 residues. The ends lost 3 bases at V and 5 bases at J; junction bases unmatched: 12. The CDR3 reads CASSSLPASGNNEQYF. The DNA for the CDR3 is TGTGCCAGCAGCTCATTACCGGCTAGCGGGAACAACGAGCAGTACTTC.

This chain joins TRBV6-7 and TRBJ2-1, with 10 bases that match TRBD2. TRBV6-7 is filed as an ORF, its function uncertain. Unmatched junction bases numbered 14, after V lost 8 bases and J lost 4 bases. The CDR3 sequence is 17 residues long. Here the CDR3 reads CASSTHKRGGRYNEQFF. CDR3 nucleotide sequence: TGTGCCAGCTCTACTCATAAGCGGGGGGGGCGTTACAATGAGCAGTTCTTC.

V is TRBV7-9 and J is TRBJ1-1; 7 bases map to TRBD1. This CDR3 spans 17 amino acids. Trimming cost V 5 bases and J 8 bases; bases outside gene matches: 20. CDR1 SEHNR and CDR2 FQNEAQ come from the germline V gene (reference sequence). This chain's CDR3 is CASSLGTVGQHNREAFF. The CDR3 DNA sequence: TGTGCCAGCAGCCTCGGCACAGTGGGACAGCATAATAGGGAAGCTTTCTTT.

The rearrangement uses TRBV29-1 and TRBJ2-7; 7 bases fit TRBD2. The germline V gene has CDR1 SQVTM and CDR2 ANQGSEA. The CDR3 has 13 amino acids. J gave up 1 base and V 4 bases, and 4 bases lay outside the gene matches. Here the CDR3 reads CSVGSGASYEQYF. The CDR3 nucleotides read TGCAGCGTTGGAAGCGGGGCATCCTACGAGCAGTACTTC.

This clone occurred once. This chain uses TRBV10-3 with TRBJ2-7; TRBD2 agrees at 8 bases. CDR1 and CDR2 from the germline V gene are ENHRY and SYGVKD. V was clipped by 2 bases and J by 1 base; unmatched bases: 7. The CDR3 covers 16 residues. The DNA of the CDR3 is TGTGCCATCAGTGAGGGGATTAGCGGGACATCCTACGAGCAGTACTTC. Residues: CAISEGISGTSYEQYF.

CDR3 nucleotide sequence: TGTGCCAGCAGCGTTTTGGACAGAACTAACTATGGCTACACCTTC. It yields the protein CASSVLDRTNYGYTF. The genes are TRBV9 and TRBJ1-2; D may be TRBD1 (6 bases). The CDR3 is 15 amino acids. Germline CDR1 SGDLS, CDR2 YYNGEE. Between the trimmed V and J ends, which lost 2 bases and 0 bases, there was a span of 11 bases.

The J gene is TRBJ1-5, the V gene TRBV10-3, with 8 bases that match TRBD1. V gave up 2 bases and J gave up 1 base; unmatched junction bases: 7. Looked up from germline, CDR1 is ENHRY and CDR2 is SYGVKD. The CDR3 is 17 amino acids. CDR3 residues: CAISEVWTGQSNQPQHF. The CDR3 coding sequence is TGTGCCATCAGTGAGGTCTGGACAGGGCAAAGCAATCAGCCCCAGCATTTT.

The chain couples TRBV5-1 to TRBJ2-5, with 7 positions matching TRBD2. Trimming took 3 bases from V and 7 from J; bases not matched to a gene: 15. The germline V gene has CDR1 SGHRS and CDR2 YFSETQ. The CDR3 has 16 residues. The CDR3: CASSWEGSAYGGTQYF. The CDR3 bases are TGCGCCAGCAGCTGGGAGGGTAGCGCCTACGGAGGGACCCAGTACTTC.

This chain joins TRBV10-3 and TRBJ1-2; weak D call: TRBD1 (5 bases). The CDR3 has 16 residues. V lost 6 bases and J lost 4, with 21 bases in between. CDR1 and CDR2 from the germline V gene are ENHRY and SYGVKD. CDR3 loop: CAIRVAGGSGFYGYTF. CDR3 nucleotide sequence: TGTGCCATCAGGGTGGCTGGGGGGTCAGGCTTCTATGGCTACACCTTC.

The chain recombines TRBV19 with TRBJ2-1; 10 bases fit TRBD2. This CDR3 comprises 16 residues. V was clipped by 4 bases and J by 1 base; unmatched bases: 4. Germline loops: CDR1 LNHDA, CDR2 SQIVND (reference sequence). The CDR3: CASSRGLADSYNEQFF. CDR3 nucleotide sequence: TGTGCCAGTAGTAGAGGACTAGCGGATTCCTACAATGAGCAGTTCTTC.

This chain joins TRBV7-9 and TRBJ2-7, with 7 nucleotides matching TRBD2. Trimming removed 6 bases from V and 0 bases from J; junction bases left unmatched: 5. The CDR3 has 14 amino acids. CDR1 and CDR2 (germline): SEHNR, FQNEAQ (reference sequence). CDR3 in DNA: TGTGCCAGCAGATCGGGCGGGGGCTCCTACGAGCAGTACTTC. This translates into CASRSGGGSYEQYF.

This chain links TRBV7-2 with TRBJ2-2; 11 bases line up with TRBD1. The CDR3 consists of 18 residues. J lost 2 bases, V lost 10 bases, and 15 bases had no gene match. The germline V gene has CDR1 SGHTA and CDR2 FQGNSA. This chain's CDR3 is CATPRFGTGGTNTGELFF. In nucleotides, the CDR3 is TGTGCCACCCCCCGCTTTGGGACAGGGGGAACAAACACCGGGGAGCTGTTTTTT.

The chain employs TRBV29-1 and TRBJ2-7; D remains ambiguous. The CDR3 length is 11 residues. Trimming removed 6 bases at V and 4 bases at J, with 10 bases between. Germline loops: CDR1 SQVTM, CDR2 ANQGSEA. CDR3: CSVVDGYEQYF. The DNA of the CDR3 is TGCAGCGTCGTGGACGGTTACGAGCAGTACTTC.

The chain joins TRBV14 to TRBJ1-4; D uncertain. Germline V gene sequence: CDR1 SGHDN, CDR2 FVKESK. Between the trimmed V and J ends, which lost 4 bases and 5 bases, there was a span of 20 bases. The CDR3 spans 17 residues. CDR3 loop: CASSLTSALVGNEKLFF. CDR3 sequence (DNA): TGTGCCAGCAGCCTAACCAGCGCCCTCGTGGGAAATGAAAAACTGTTTTTT.